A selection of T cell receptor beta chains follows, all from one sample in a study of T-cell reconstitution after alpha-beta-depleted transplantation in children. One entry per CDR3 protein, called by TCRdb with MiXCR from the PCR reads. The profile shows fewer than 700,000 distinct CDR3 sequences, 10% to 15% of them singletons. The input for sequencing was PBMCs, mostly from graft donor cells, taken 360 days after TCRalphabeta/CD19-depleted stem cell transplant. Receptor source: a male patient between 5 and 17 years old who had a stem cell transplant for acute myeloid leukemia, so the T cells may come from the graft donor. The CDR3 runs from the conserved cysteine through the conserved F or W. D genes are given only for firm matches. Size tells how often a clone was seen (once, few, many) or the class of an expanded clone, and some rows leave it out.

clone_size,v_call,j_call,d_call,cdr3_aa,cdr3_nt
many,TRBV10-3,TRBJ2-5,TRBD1,CAIRESAGTGGRETQYF,TGTGCCATCAGAGAGAGTGCCGGGACAGGGGGCAGGGAGACCCAGTACTTC
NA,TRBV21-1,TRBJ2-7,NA,CASEPGGAHIYEQYF,TGTGCCAGCGAACCTGGAGGGGCCCATATCTACGAGCAGTACTTC
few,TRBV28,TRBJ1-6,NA,CAIQAPSRSPLHF,TGTGCCATCCAGGCGCCCAGCCGTTCACCCCTCCACTTT
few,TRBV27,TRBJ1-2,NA,CASSPRPTGGYTF,TGTGCCAGCAGTCCCAGACCGACAGGTGGCTACACCTTC
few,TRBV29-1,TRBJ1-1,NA,CSVDSTGMNTEAFF,TGCAGCGTTGACTCTACAGGCATGAACACTGAAGCTTTCTTT
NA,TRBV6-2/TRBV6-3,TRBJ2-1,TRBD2,CATDRLAGVNEQFF,TGTGCCACCGACCGACTAGCGGGAGTCAATGAGCAGTTCTTC
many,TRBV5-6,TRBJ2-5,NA,CASSPLGAGETQYF,TGTGCCAGCAGCCCTCTGGGGGCGGGCGAGACCCAGTACTTC
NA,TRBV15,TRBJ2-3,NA,CATSRDWTERTDTQYF,TGTGCCACCAGCAGAGACTGGACAGAGAGGACAGATACGCAGTATTTT
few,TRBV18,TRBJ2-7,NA,CASSPRELYEQYF,TGTGCCAGCTCACCGAGGGAGCTTTACGAGCAGTACTTC
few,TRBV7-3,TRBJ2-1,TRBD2,CASSLIGPALAGANEQFF,TGTGCCAGCAGCTTAATTGGTCCGGCCTTAGCGGGAGCGAATGAGCAGTTCTTC
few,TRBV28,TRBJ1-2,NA,CASSLTGANNYGYTF,TGTGCCAGCAGCCTCACAGGCGCAAACAACTATGGCTACACCTTC
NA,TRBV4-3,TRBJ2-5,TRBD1,CASSQARTGWEQETQYF,TGCGCCAGCAGCCAAGCTCGGACAGGGTGGGAGCAAGAGACCCAGTACTTC
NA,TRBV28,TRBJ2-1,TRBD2,CASSFVPSGRWSSYNEQFF,TGTGCCAGCAGTTTCGTCCCTAGCGGGAGGTGGAGCTCCTACAATGAGCAGTTCTTC
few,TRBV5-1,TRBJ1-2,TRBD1,CASSPGDRSNYGYTF,TGCGCCAGCAGCCCGGGGGACAGGAGTAACTATGGCTACACCTTC
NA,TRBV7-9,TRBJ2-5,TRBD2,CASPLDRDYPPETQYF,TGTGCCAGCCCCCTCGACCGGGACTACCCCCCGGAGACCCAGTACTTC
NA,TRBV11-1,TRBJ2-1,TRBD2,CASSSSLAGAGEQFF,TGTGCCAGCAGCTCCTCCCTAGCGGGAGCGGGTGAGCAGTTCTTC